The sequence of this T cell receptor (beta chain) was determined in a study of PD-1 blockade in mismatch repair-deficient tumors (dated by TCRdb to about 2017). Some background on the complete study: Between September 2013 and September 2016, the trial enrolled 85 to 100 consecutive patients with approximately 11 mismatch repair-deficient cancer types, every one of whom had been previously treated and was progressing. Deep sequencing of TCR CDR3 regions was used to track tumor-associated T cell clones in peripheral blood of patients responding to PD-1 blockade. Broader findings and caveats from the paper: After pembrolizumab, tumor-resident clones, which were often undetectable in blood before treatment, expanded rapidly and then contracted, generally ahead of radiologic responses.

Comments on this clone: The antigen this receptor binds is unknown. No quality values exist for individual bases; no much larger clone is one base distant.

From the germline V gene (reference sequence), CDR1 is LNHDA and CDR2 is SQIVND. The CDR3 numbers 17 residues from cysteine through phenylalanine. The sequence is cut down to CDR3 DNA, 51 bases in frame from base 1. A distance of 21 bases separates the germline ends of V and J, which lose 3 bases and 4 bases respectively. The protocol used for the library was the immunoSEQ multiplex PCR assay. TCRdb holds this immuneACCESS table with in-frame rearrangements only. Some clones are missing; in checked studies, unresolved V genes explain under half, and the rest has no known cause. For this sample there are approximately 100,000 clones; about four fifths appear just once. The ten largest account for around 6.6% of the sample. For each enrolled patient, mismatch repair deficiency was established using either polymerase chain reaction or immunohistochemistry. TCR sequencing was performed for a few patients who responded to pembrolizumab therapy. In the phase II trial, pembrolizumab PD-1 blockade was tested prospectively in advanced mismatch repair-deficient cancers, no matter which tissue of origin the cancers came from. Peripheral blood T cell samples were serially collected before and at multiple times after PD-1 blockade was started. Blood sampling times were expressed in weeks after the first pembrolizumab dose.

This clonotype was obtained from an adult with mismatch repair-deficient cancer. The sample here was peripheral blood, taken approximately 36 weeks after starting pembrolizumab. Here the chain combines TRBV19 and TRBJ1-1, with TRBD1 tentatively as D gene (5 bases match). The DNA sequence reads TGTGCCAGTAGTATCGGTCCCTCGGGGCCAAGGGGCACTGAAGCTTTCTTT. This encodes CASSIGPSGPRGTEAFF.